This is a list of T cell receptor beta chains from one sample in a study of neurological immune-mediated disorders. TCRdb fed the 5' RACE reads into MiXCR, producing one record per CDR3 protein. The sample comprises 55,000 to 75,000 distinct CDR3 sequences, 2.5% of which are singletons, and around 3% rests with the top ten. The sample comprised PBMCs. The receptors were sampled from a man in his fifties with multiple sclerosis. Both conserved end residues are part of each CDR3. The size entry gives once, few or many counts, or a class when the clone is expanded.

V gene: TRBV12-3/TRBV12-4
clone size: many
CDR3 protein: CASSIAGGNTIYF

V gene: TRBV20-1
clone size: many
CDR3 protein: CSAPGQGNLETQYF

V gene: TRBV2
clone size: many
CDR3 protein: CASRVMTGTNNEQFF

V gene: TRBV7-2
clone size: medium-sized
CDR3 protein: CASSPGGGVQETQYF

V gene: TRBV5-1
clone size: many
CDR3 protein: CASSLRGTYQETQYF

V gene: TRBV3-1
clone size: many
CDR3 protein: CASSQVPSVNNSPLHF

V gene: TRBV27
clone size: many
CDR3 protein: CASSLIGSNTGELFF

V gene: TRBV4-3
clone size: many
CDR3 protein: CASSLTAGAEAFF

V gene: TRBV6-2/TRBV6-3
clone size: many
CDR3 protein: CASSYVHQGGEHGYTF

V gene: TRBV5-1
clone size: many
CDR3 protein: CASSDQETQYF

V gene: TRBV4-2
clone size: many
CDR3 protein: CASSRTQGTNTEAFF

V gene: TRBV28
clone size: many
CDR3 protein: CASRLRQGTQYF

V gene: TRBV27
clone size: many
CDR3 protein: CASSLSPRVSYEQYF

V gene: TRBV5-1
clone size: many
CDR3 protein: CASSLDQGVTQYF

V gene: TRBV6-5
clone size: many
CDR3 protein: CASSYSDRGLDTQYF

V gene: TRBV28
clone size: many
CDR3 protein: CASSFNGWTSNSPLHF